A single sample is the source of the 16 T cell receptor beta chains below, sequenced in a study of blood T cell repertoires in COVID-19. Measured with immunoSEQ multiplex PCR; TCRdb has only the in-frame clones, and not every one. The sample gives about 210,000 clones, roughly 82% of which show up once; more than 10% is in the top ten. The sample taken for sequencing was peripheral blood. These receptors all stem from a woman in her thirties or forties with acute or convalescent COVID-19.

This clone was seen once. The J gene is TRBJ1-3, the V gene TRBV11-2; the D is unclear. The V end was cut by 1 base, the J end by 0 bases, with 13 bases between. Per the germline V gene, CDR1 is SGHAT and CDR2 is FQNNGV. CDR3 length: 17 residues. As DNA, the CDR3 is TGTGCCAGCAGCTTAGCGGTACAGATTCTCTCTGGAAACACCATATATTTT. As protein: CASSLAVQILSGNTIYF.

The rearrangement uses TRBV18 and TRBJ1-4, with a weak D call TRBD1 (6 bases). In germline, CDR1 is KGHSH, CDR2 LQKENI. V was pared by 3 bases and J by 8 bases, with 16 bases between. This CDR3 is built from 15 residues. Here the CDR3 DNA reads TGTGCCAGCTCACCGGACAGTCTTTCGCACGAAAAACTGTTTTTT. Protein: CASSPDSLSHEKLFF.

The genes are TRBV18 and TRBJ1-2; 7 nucleotides match TRBD1. This CDR3 contains 14 residues. The V gene end was trimmed by 8 bases and the J gene end by 2 bases; junction bases not matched to a gene: 8. Germline lookup yields CDR1 KGHSH and CDR2 LQKENI. The CDR3 protein is CASHIWDSNYGYTF. DNA for the CDR3: TGTGCCAGCCATATCTGGGACAGCAACTATGGCTACACCTTC.

The chain links TRBV5-6 to TRBJ1-1; D is ambiguous. The CDR3 loop spans 14 amino acids. Trimming took off 0 bases at V and 2 bases at J, with 8 bases between the two ends. Germline loops: CDR1 SGHDT, CDR2 YYEEEE. CDR3 amino acids: CASSLGAVNTEAFF. For the CDR3, the DNA is TGTGCCAGCAGCTTGGGGGCAGTAAACACTGAAGCTTTCTTT.

The chain carries TRBV6-2 or TRBV6-3 and TRBJ2-7; tentative D call: TRBD1 (6 bases). V was trimmed by 6 bases and J by 5 bases, leaving 11 bases between them. The length of the CDR3 is 12 residues. CDR1 is MNHEY and CDR2 is SVGEGT in the germline V gene. CDR3 nucleotide sequence: TGTGCCAGCAGCGATCGACAGGACGAGCAGTACTTC. It codes for CASSDRQDEQYF.

V usage is TRBV2 and J usage is TRBJ2-2, with 8 bases matching TRBD1. The CDR3 is 15 amino acids. CDR1 and CDR2 from the germline V gene are SNHLY and FYNNEI. The trim removed 7 bases at V and 0 bases at J, leaving 4 bases unmatched. The CDR3 DNA is TGTGCCAGCACGGACAGGGACGCGAACACCGGGGAGCTGTTTTTT. Translated: CASTDRDANTGELFF.

The chain joins TRBV15 to TRBJ2-7, with 10 bases identical to TRBD1. Germline CDR1 is LNHNV and CDR2 is YYDKDF (reference sequence). This CDR3 region has 15 residues. J lost 6 bases, V lost 3 bases, and 8 bases had no gene match. This CDR3 reads CATSSTPTGGSEQYF. CDR3 nucleotide sequence: TGTGCCACCAGCAGCACACCGACAGGGGGCAGCGAGCAGTACTTC.

This rearrangement joins TRBV30 to TRBJ1-2, with D possibly TRBD1 on 6 matching bases. Trimming left V 8 bases short and J 6 bases short, with 13 bases between. There are 11 residues in the CDR3. Germline lookup yields CDR1 GTSNPN and CDR2 SVGIG (reference sequence). CDR3: CAGKYRDGYTF. The CDR3 DNA reads as TGTGCCGGGAAGTACAGGGATGGCTACACCTTC.

V and J are TRBV9 and TRBJ2-7; D possibly corresponds to TRBD1 (6 bases). The germline gives CDR1 SGDLS, CDR2 YYNGEE. Trimming cost V 3 bases and J 3 bases, with 16 bases left between them. The length of the CDR3 is 15 residues. The CDR3 DNA is TGTGCCAGCAGCGAGAGCTCCGGGACATACTACGAGCAGTACTTC. Encoded protein: CASSESSGTYYEQYF.

The table lists this clone with a few counts. The chain links TRBV7-9 to TRBJ1-1; D unclear. The V gene lost 6 bases and the J gene lost 1 base, with 9 bases spanning the gap. Germline V gene lookup returns CDR1 SEHNR and CDR2 FQNEAQ (reference sequence). The CDR3 is made up of 13 amino acids. The DNA for the CDR3 is TGTGCCAGCAGTTATATCCGGAACACTGAAGCTTTCTTT. Translated, it gives CASSYIRNTEAFF.

This clone showed up just a few times. The chain employs TRBV6-5 and TRBJ1-6; D may be TRBD1 (6 bases). V gave up 7 bases and J gave up 6 bases, with 16 bases separating them. This CDR3 region has 15 residues. Germline V gene sequence: CDR1 MNHEY, CDR2 SVGAGI. CDR3 protein: CASILDSWGNSPLHF. In DNA form, the CDR3 reads TGTGCCAGCATCCTGGACAGTTGGGGTAATTCACCCCTCCACTTT.

This clone was detected only once. The rearrangement uses TRBV2 and TRBJ2-2; 11 nucleotides agree with TRBD2. V shed 7 bases, J shed 7 bases, and the junction held 5 bases outside the gene matches. From germline, CDR1 is SNHLY and CDR2 FYNNEI. The CDR3 has 14 residues. The CDR3 nucleotides are TGTGCCAGCAACCTAGCGGGAGGTGGCGGGGAGCTGTTTTTT. It is translated as CASNLAGGGGELFF.

Here the CDR3 DNA reads TGTGCCAGCAGCCAAGAGGTGGGGCGTACAGTCTACTTC. Amino acids: CASSQEVGRTVYF. This rearrangement joins TRBV4-2 to TRBJ2-7; weak D call: TRBD1 (5 bases). The V gene's germline CDR1 is LGHNA and CDR2 YNFKEQ. The CDR3 consists of 13 residues. V was cut by 0 bases and J by 13 bases, with 16 bases left in between.

This clone was detected only once. The genes are TRBV7-3 and TRBJ1-6, with 9 bases that match TRBD1. V lost 4 bases, J lost 8 bases, and 0 bases stayed unmatched. The CDR3 loop spans 13 amino acids. CDR1 is SGHTA and CDR2 is FQGTGA in the germline V gene. The CDR3 sequence: CASSWTGDSPLHF. CDR3 nucleotides: TGTGCCAGCAGCTGGACAGGGGATTCACCCCTCCACTTT.

The chain links TRBV6-2 or TRBV6-3 to TRBJ1-1; D is perhaps TRBD1 (5 bases). The CDR3 sequence is 12 residues long. The V end lost 7 bases, the J end lost 8 bases, and 14 bases lay between the germline ends. The germline V gene encodes CDR1 MNHEY and CDR2 SVGEGT. The CDR3 sequence is CASTPRGEEAFF. In nucleotides, the CDR3 is TGTGCCAGCACCCCCCGGGGGGAAGAAGCTTTCTTT.

The chain uses TRBV10-2 and TRBJ1-2; tentatively, D is TRBD1 (5 bases). The germline V and J ends were trimmed by 8 bases and 1 base, with 8 bases remaining between them. This CDR3 comprises 12 residues. Germline values: CDR1 WSHSY, CDR2 SAAADI. The CDR3: CASGGVNYGYTF. CDR3 DNA: TGCGCCAGCGGGGGGGTTAACTATGGCTACACCTTC.